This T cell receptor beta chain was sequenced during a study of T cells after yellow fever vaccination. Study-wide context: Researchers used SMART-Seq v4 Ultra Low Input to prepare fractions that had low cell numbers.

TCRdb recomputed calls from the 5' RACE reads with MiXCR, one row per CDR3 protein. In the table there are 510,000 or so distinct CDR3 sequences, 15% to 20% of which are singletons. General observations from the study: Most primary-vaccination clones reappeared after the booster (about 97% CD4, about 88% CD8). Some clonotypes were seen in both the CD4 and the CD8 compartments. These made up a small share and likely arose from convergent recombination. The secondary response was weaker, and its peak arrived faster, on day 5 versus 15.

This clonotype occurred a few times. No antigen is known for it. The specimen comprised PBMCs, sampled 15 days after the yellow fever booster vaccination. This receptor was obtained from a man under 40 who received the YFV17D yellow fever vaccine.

CDR3 coding DNA: TGTGCCAGCAGCTTACGCGCGGGGTTGGACGGGGAGCTGTTTTTT. This sequence encodes CASSLRAGLDGELFF. The gene calls are TRBV7-3 and TRBJ2-2, with D maybe TRBD2 (6 bases). Trimming stripped 2 bases from V and 7 bases from J, with 14 bases between. The CDR3 is 15 residues long. The germline gives CDR1 SGHTA, CDR2 FQGTGA.